This is a list of T cell receptor beta chains from one sample in a study of neurological immune-mediated disorders. TCRdb re-analysed the 5' RACE reads in MiXCR, keeping a single row per CDR3 protein. This table has around 61,000 distinct CDR3 sequences, approximately 5.1% appearing once. The sample consisted of PBMCs. These receptors originate from a human donor with multiple sclerosis. The donor label of this sample is uncertain. The CDR3 runs from the conserved cysteine through the conserved F or W. The order of the fields is J gene, V gene, D gene, clone size, CDR3 protein, CDR3 DNA. The D gene is left open where the match is weak. Some rows mark clone size as missing; the rest say once, few, many or name a class of expanded clone.

J: TRBJ2-7
V: TRBV7-2
D: -
size: many
CDR3: CASSSGPSASYEQYF
DNA: TGTGCCAGCAGCTCCGGACCAAGTGCTTCCTACGAGCAGTACTTC

J: TRBJ2-1
V: TRBV6-5
D: -
size: many
CDR3: CASSYGNSGYNEQFF
DNA: TGTGCCAGCAGTTACGGCAACTCGGGCTACAATGAGCAGTTCTTC

J: TRBJ2-3
V: TRBV10-1
D: TRBD2
size: many
CDR3: CASSTGTSGASQYF
DNA: TGCGCCAGCAGCACCGGGACTAGCGGGGCTTCGCAGTATTTT

J: TRBJ1-1
V: TRBV6-6
D: TRBD1
size: many
CDR3: CASSDRGTEAFF
DNA: TGTGCCAGCAGCGACAGGGGGACTGAAGCTTTCTTT

J: TRBJ2-3
V: TRBV5-1
D: -
size: many
CDR3: CASSQGATGDTQYF
DNA: TGCGCCAGCAGCCAGGGCGCGACGGGGGATACGCAGTATTTT

J: TRBJ2-7
V: TRBV4-2
D: -
size: many
CDR3: CASSQEGHGRAREQYF
DNA: TGTGCCAGCAGCCAAGAGGGCCATGGCAGGGCCCGCGAGCAGTACTTC

J: TRBJ2-1
V: TRBV5-1
D: -
size: many
CDR3: CASSLPSSYNEQFF
DNA: TGCGCCAGCAGCTTGCCGAGCTCCTACAATGAGCAGTTCTTC

J: TRBJ2-7
V: TRBV7-9
D: TRBD1
size: many
CDR3: CASTLGQGATYEQYF
DNA: TGTGCCAGCACCCTGGGACAGGGGGCGACCTACGAGCAGTACTTC

J: TRBJ2-1
V: TRBV9
D: TRBD1
size: many
CDR3: CASSFRQGRLFF
DNA: TGTGCCAGCAGCTTCCGACAGGGGAGGCTGTTCTTC

J: TRBJ1-1
V: TRBV5-1
D: -
size: many
CDR3: CASSYQAGNTEAFF
DNA: TGCGCCAGCAGCTACCAGGCGGGGAACACTGAAGCTTTCTTT

J: TRBJ1-1
V: TRBV7-9
D: -
size: many
CDR3: CASNPGGTEAFF
DNA: TGTGCCAGCAACCCTGGTGGGACTGAAGCTTTCTTT

J: TRBJ2-3
V: TRBV7-2
D: -
size: many
CDR3: CASSFSRFGATDTQYF
DNA: TGTGCCAGCAGCTTTTCACGCTTTGGTGCTACAGATACGCAGTATTTT

J: TRBJ2-2
V: TRBV15
D: TRBD2
size: many
CDR3: CATSRERGASGELFF
DNA: TGTGCCACCAGCAGAGAGCGGGGGGCATCCGGGGAGCTGTTTTTT

J: TRBJ1-1
V: TRBV20-1
D: -
size: many
CDR3: CSASPANTEAFF
DNA: TGCAGTGCTAGCCCAGCGAACACTGAAGCTTTCTTT

J: TRBJ2-1
V: TRBV5-1
D: -
size: many
CDR3: CASNRDISYNEQFF
DNA: TGCGCCTCCAACCGGGACATCTCCTACAATGAGCAGTTCTTC

J: TRBJ2-7
V: TRBV5-5
D: -
size: many
CDR3: CASSLALTYEQYF
DNA: TGTGCCAGCAGCTTGGCCCTAACCTACGAGCAGTACTTC

J: TRBJ1-6
V: TRBV7-6
D: -
size: many
CDR3: CASSLTGFDSPLHF
DNA: TGTGCCAGCAGCTTAACGGGGTTCGATTCACCCCTCCACTTT

J: TRBJ2-4
V: TRBV5-6
D: -
size: many
CDR3: CASSSPSLGKNIQYF
DNA: TGTGCCAGCAGCTCCCCTTCCTTGGGCAAAAACATTCAGTACTTC

J: TRBJ1-6
V: TRBV5-5
D: -
size: many
CDR3: CASSLAYNPLHF
DNA: TGTGCCAGCAGCTTGGCCTACAATCCCCTCCACTTT

J: TRBJ1-1
V: TRBV5-1
D: -
size: many
CDR3: CASSLAGGATEAFF
DNA: TGCGCCAGCAGCTTGGCTGGAGGGGCTACTGAAGCTTTCTTT

J: TRBJ1-2
V: TRBV20-1
D: -
size: many
CDR3: CSAQTGSKGYTF
DNA: TGCAGTGCGCAAACAGGGTCGAAGGGCTACACCTTC

J: TRBJ2-1
V: TRBV5-1
D: -
size: few
CDR3: CASSSTPSTRPSEQFF
DNA: TGCGCCAGCAGCTCGACACCGTCGACTCGCCCGTCGGAGCAGTTCTTC

J: TRBJ1-4
V: TRBV6-5
D: -
size: many
CDR3: CASSYHSAWTRFF
DNA: TGTGCCAGCAGTTACCACTCCGCCTGGACAAGGTTTTTT

J: TRBJ1-4
V: TRBV5-1
D: TRBD1
size: many
CDR3: CASTIMGQGTTNEKLFF
DNA: TGCGCCAGCACTATTATGGGACAGGGAACAACTAATGAAAAACTGTTTTTT

J: TRBJ2-7
V: TRBV10-3
D: -
size: many
CDR3: CAISDNGGYEQYF
DNA: TGTGCCATCAGTGATAACGGGGGTTACGAGCAGTACTTC

J: TRBJ2-3
V: TRBV7-9
D: -
size: many
CDR3: CASSLTTRREGNTQYF
DNA: TGTGCCAGCAGCTTAACGACCCGTCGAGAGGGAAATACGCAGTATTTT

J: TRBJ2-5
V: TRBV11-3
D: -
size: -
CDR3: CASSLDSLGTQYF
DNA: TGTGCCAGCAGCTTAGACAGCCTCGGGACCCAGTACTTC

J: TRBJ2-2
V: TRBV24-1
D: -
size: many
CDR3: CATSDPRQLTGELFF
DNA: TGTGCCACCAGTGACCCCCGACAGTTAACCGGGGAGCTGTTTTTT

J: TRBJ2-6
V: TRBV5-5
D: -
size: many
CDR3: CASRRSGANVLTF
DNA: TGTGCCAGCAGACGATCTGGGGCCAACGTCCTGACTTTC

J: TRBJ1-6
V: TRBV7-3
D: -
size: many
CDR3: CASSLSGNSPLHF
DNA: TGTGCCAGCAGCTTATCCGGGAATTCACCCCTCCACTTT

J: TRBJ1-2
V: TRBV5-5
D: -
size: many
CDR3: CASSYSNNYGYTF
DNA: TGTGCCAGCAGCTACTCTAATAACTATGGCTACACCTTC

J: TRBJ2-3
V: TRBV29-1
D: -
size: -
CDR3: CSLRQGTDTQYF
DNA: TGCAGCCTCCGACAGGGCACAGATACGCAGTATTTT

J: TRBJ2-5
V: TRBV20-1
D: -
size: many
CDR3: CSARDGGTVQETQYF
DNA: TGCAGTGCTAGAGATGGTGGGACTGTACAAGAGACCCAGTACTTC

J: TRBJ1-5
V: TRBV20-1
D: -
size: many
CDR3: CSASGRWGPINQPQHF
DNA: TGCAGTGCTAGTGGCCGATGGGGACCGATTAATCAGCCCCAGCATTTT

J: TRBJ1-1
V: TRBV6-2/TRBV6-3
D: -
size: many
CDR3: CASSQGGEAFF
DNA: TGTGCCAGCAGCCAAGGGGGTGAAGCTTTCTTT

J: TRBJ2-7
V: TRBV20-1
D: -
size: many
CDR3: CSAGWDISYEQYF
DNA: TGCAGTGCTGGGTGGGACATCTCCTACGAGCAGTACTTC

J: TRBJ1-2
V: TRBV12-3/TRBV12-4
D: -
size: many
CDR3: CASSNTRQYGYTF
DNA: TGTGCCAGCAGTAATACCAGACAGTATGGCTACACCTTC

J: TRBJ1-1
V: TRBV5-1
D: TRBD1
size: many
CDR3: CASSPDRDVLEAFF
DNA: TGCGCCAGCAGCCCTGACAGGGATGTACTTGAAGCTTTCTTT

J: TRBJ1-2
V: TRBV5-1
D: -
size: -
CDR3: CASSWTSNYGYTF
DNA: TGTGCCAGCAGCTGGACCAGTAACTATGGCTACACCTTC

J: TRBJ2-1
V: TRBV20-1
D: TRBD2
size: many
CDR3: CSARDGGGAGNEQFF
DNA: TGCAGTGCTAGAGATGGCGGGGGGGCCGGGAATGAGCAGTTCTTC

J: TRBJ1-1
V: TRBV5-6
D: -
size: many
CDR3: CASSLSEGETEAFF
DNA: TGTGCCAGCAGCTTAAGTGAGGGGGAGACTGAAGCTTTCTTT

J: TRBJ1-5
V: TRBV2
D: TRBD1
size: few
CDR3: CASDRGSNQPQHF
DNA: TGTGCCAGCGACAGGGGAAGCAATCAGCCCCAGCATTTT

J: TRBJ1-2
V: TRBV20-1
D: TRBD1
size: many
CDR3: CSARETGEFGYTF
DNA: TGCAGTGCTAGGGAGACAGGGGAGTTCGGCTACACCTTC

J: TRBJ1-4
V: TRBV20-1
D: -
size: many
CDR3: CSASWFSGFSEKLFF
DNA: TGCAGTGCTAGTTGGTTTTCGGGTTTCAGCGAAAAACTGTTTTTT

J: TRBJ2-5
V: TRBV5-6
D: TRBD2
size: many
CDR3: CASSSGLAGSETQYF
DNA: TGTGCCAGCAGCTCTGGACTAGCGGGGTCGGAGACCCAGTACTTC

J: TRBJ2-1
V: TRBV6-6
D: -
size: many
CDR3: CASSYEGTSYSEQFF
DNA: TGTGCCAGCAGTTACGAGGGGACCTCCTACAGTGAGCAGTTCTTC